A selection of T cell receptor beta chains follows, all from one sample in a study of radiation and T cells in renal cell carcinoma. Method: immunoSEQ multiplex PCR; TCRdb's copy keeps in-frame clones and lacks some. The data hold more than 140,000 clones, with 83% observed a single time. The sample in question was blood, obtained from a patient whose treatment included radiotherapy and nephrectomy. The receptors originated from a woman in her fifties or sixties with renal cell carcinoma. Each CDR3 is given with its conserved first and last residue. Each record gives: J gene, D gene, clone size, V gene, CDR3 protein, CDR3 DNA. D genes are given only for firm matches. Clone size appears in some rows only: once, few, many, or a class for an expanded clone.

j_call: TRBJ1-4
d_call: .
clone_size: .
v_call: TRBV19
cdr3_aa: CASSTEGRSEKLFF
cdr3_nt: TGTGCCAGTAGTACCGAAGGGAGGAGCGAAAAACTGTTTTTT

j_call: TRBJ1-5
d_call: .
clone_size: .
v_call: TRBV28
cdr3_aa: CASSLLTDRIGQPQHF
cdr3_nt: TGTGCCAGCAGTCTCCTGACAGACCGTATCGGTCAGCCCCAGCATTTT

j_call: TRBJ2-7
d_call: TRBD1
clone_size: .
v_call: TRBV7-2
cdr3_aa: CASSTFLPGQTYEQYF
cdr3_nt: TGTGCCAGCAGCACCTTTCTACCGGGACAGACCTACGAGCAGTACTTC

j_call: TRBJ1-4
d_call: .
clone_size: .
v_call: TRBV6-5
cdr3_aa: CASSYRTEPHEKLFF
cdr3_nt: TGTGCCAGCAGCTACAGGACAGAGCCTCATGAAAAACTGTTTTTT

j_call: TRBJ2-5
d_call: .
clone_size: .
v_call: TRBV30
cdr3_aa: CASTPVLGTQYF
cdr3_nt: TGTGCCTCCACACCCGTCCTTGGGACCCAGTACTTC

j_call: TRBJ2-2
d_call: TRBD2
clone_size: .
v_call: TRBV4-1
cdr3_aa: CASSKSSGLAGGSNTGELFF
cdr3_nt: TGCGCCAGCAGCAAAAGCTCGGGACTAGCGGGGGGCTCTAACACCGGGGAGCTGTTTTTT

j_call: TRBJ1-4
d_call: .
clone_size: .
v_call: TRBV5-1
cdr3_aa: CASSLVAERGEKLFF
cdr3_nt: TGCGCCAGCAGCTTGGTGGCGGAACGGGGTGAAAAACTGTTTTTT

j_call: TRBJ1-2
d_call: .
clone_size: .
v_call: TRBV25-1
cdr3_aa: CASSQGYGYTF
cdr3_nt: TGTGCCAGCAGCCAAGGCTATGGCTACACCTTC

j_call: TRBJ2-4
d_call: TRBD2
clone_size: .
v_call: TRBV14
cdr3_aa: CASSQVDPRFTSGSSKNIQYF
cdr3_nt: TGTGCCAGCAGCCAAGTTGACCCTCGCTTTACTAGCGGGAGTTCTAAAAACATTCAGTACTTC

j_call: TRBJ2-3
d_call: TRBD2
clone_size: once
v_call: TRBV15
cdr3_aa: CATSRGRLAGGVDTQYF
cdr3_nt: TGTGCCACCAGCAGAGGACGACTAGCGGGAGGTGTAGATACGCAGTATTTT

j_call: TRBJ2-5
d_call: .
clone_size: .
v_call: TRBV9
cdr3_aa: CASSVRPGETQYF
cdr3_nt: TGTGCCAGCAGCGTTAGACCCGGGGAGACCCAGTACTTC

j_call: TRBJ2-1
d_call: TRBD1
clone_size: .
v_call: TRBV20-1
cdr3_aa: CSETGSHEQFF
cdr3_nt: TGCAGTGAGACAGGGTCTCATGAGCAGTTCTTC

j_call: TRBJ2-2
d_call: .
clone_size: .
v_call: TRBV18
cdr3_aa: CASSPSANTGELFF
cdr3_nt: TGTGCCAGCTCACCATCGGCGAACACCGGGGAGCTGTTTTTT

j_call: TRBJ2-5
d_call: TRBD1
clone_size: once
v_call: TRBV9
cdr3_aa: CASSPGVGQGQETQYF
cdr3_nt: TGTGCCAGCAGTCCGGGGGTGGGACAGGGCCAAGAGACCCAGTACTTC

j_call: TRBJ2-1
d_call: .
clone_size: .
v_call: TRBV7-2
cdr3_aa: CASSGAGRGNNEQFF
cdr3_nt: TGTGCCAGCAGCGGGGCGGGTCGGGGTAACAATGAGCAGTTCTTC

j_call: TRBJ1-5
d_call: .
clone_size: .
v_call: TRBV30
cdr3_aa: CAWSVTGPQHF
cdr3_nt: TGTGCCTGGAGTGTAACGGGGCCCCAGCATTTT

j_call: TRBJ1-3
d_call: TRBD1
clone_size: .
v_call: TRBV30
cdr3_aa: CAWDLDRGPGNTIYF
cdr3_nt: TGTGCCTGGGACCTGGACAGGGGGCCTGGAAACACCATATATTTT

j_call: TRBJ2-1
d_call: .
clone_size: .
v_call: TRBV2
cdr3_aa: CASSVGGNNEQFF
cdr3_nt: TGTGCCAGCAGTGTTGGCGGGAACAATGAGCAGTTCTTC

j_call: TRBJ2-7
d_call: .
clone_size: .
v_call: TRBV28
cdr3_aa: CASRVVSGSYEQYF
cdr3_nt: TGTGCCAGCAGGGTGGTCAGCGGGTCCTACGAGCAGTACTTC

j_call: TRBJ1-4
d_call: .
clone_size: .
v_call: TRBV13
cdr3_aa: CASGAATNEKLFF
cdr3_nt: TGTGCCAGCGGGGCAGCAACTAATGAAAAACTGTTTTTT

j_call: TRBJ1-3
d_call: .
clone_size: once
v_call: TRBV6-6
cdr3_aa: CASSSGGAGNTIYF
cdr3_nt: TGTGCCAGCAGTTCCGGCGGGGCTGGAAACACCATATATTTT

j_call: TRBJ2-4
d_call: .
clone_size: .
v_call: TRBV30
cdr3_aa: CAWSLSQNIQYF
cdr3_nt: TGTGCCTGGAGTTTGTCCCAAAACATTCAGTACTTC

j_call: TRBJ2-4
d_call: .
clone_size: .
v_call: TRBV7-2
cdr3_aa: CASSSGYKGRPYF
cdr3_nt: TGTGCCAGCAGCTCGGGATACAAGGGTCGTCCGTACTTC

j_call: TRBJ2-2
d_call: .
clone_size: .
v_call: TRBV7-2
cdr3_aa: CASSLEAGLNTGELFF
cdr3_nt: TGTGCCAGCAGCTTAGAGGCGGGATTGAACACCGGGGAGCTGTTTTTT

j_call: TRBJ2-1
d_call: .
clone_size: .
v_call: TRBV6-1
cdr3_aa: CASSPLDEQFF
cdr3_nt: TGTGCCAGCAGCCCCTTGGATGAGCAGTTCTTC

j_call: TRBJ2-5
d_call: TRBD2
clone_size: .
v_call: TRBV7-2
cdr3_aa: CASSLGGGSQETQYF
cdr3_nt: TGTGCCAGCAGCTTGGGCGGGGGGTCACAAGAGACCCAGTACTTC

j_call: TRBJ1-1
d_call: .
clone_size: .
v_call: TRBV4-3
cdr3_aa: CASSQAIGQRNTEAFF
cdr3_nt: TGCGCCAGCAGCCAAGCTATAGGGCAGAGGAACACTGAAGCTTTCTTT

j_call: TRBJ2-7
d_call: TRBD1
clone_size: .
v_call: TRBV5-1
cdr3_aa: CASSREHPTGHSYEQYF
cdr3_nt: TGCGCCAGCAGCCGAGAGCATCCGACAGGGCACTCCTACGAGCAGTACTTC

j_call: TRBJ2-7
d_call: TRBD2
clone_size: .
v_call: TRBV30
cdr3_aa: CAWAGVSYEQYF
cdr3_nt: TGTGCCTGGGCGGGAGTCTCCTACGAGCAGTACTTC

j_call: TRBJ2-2
d_call: TRBD2
clone_size: .
v_call: TRBV9
cdr3_aa: CASSVLPWASGGNTGELFF
cdr3_nt: TGTGCCAGCAGCGTCCTGCCCTGGGCTAGCGGGGGAAACACCGGGGAGCTGTTTTTT

j_call: TRBJ1-2
d_call: .
clone_size: .
v_call: TRBV7-2
cdr3_aa: CASSYTHYGYTF
cdr3_nt: TGTGCCAGCAGCTATACCCACTATGGCTACACCTTC

j_call: TRBJ1-2
d_call: TRBD1
clone_size: .
v_call: TRBV19
cdr3_aa: CASSTDRNYGYTF
cdr3_nt: TGTGCCAGTAGTACGGACAGGAACTATGGCTACACCTTC

j_call: TRBJ1-6
d_call: .
clone_size: .
v_call: TRBV19
cdr3_aa: CASSISPPGGDNSPLHF
cdr3_nt: TGTGCCAGTAGTATATCCCCCCCCGGGGGGGATAATTCACCCCTCCACTTT

j_call: TRBJ1-4
d_call: .
clone_size: .
v_call: TRBV29-1
cdr3_aa: CSVEEDEKLFF
cdr3_nt: TGCAGCGTCGAGGAGGATGAAAAACTGTTTTTT

j_call: TRBJ2-1
d_call: .
clone_size: .
v_call: TRBV5-1
cdr3_aa: CASSLELSEQFF
cdr3_nt: TGCGCCAGCAGCTTGGAACTCTCAGAGCAGTTCTTC